The rows below give T cell receptor beta chains drawn from one sample of a study of beta chain features in type 1 diabetes. Produced via immunoSEQ multiplex PCR; TCRdb's table is partial and in-frame only. Of 150,000 to 190,000 clones listed, approximately 10% were seen once; the top ten hold around 0.5%. Sequences were obtained from central memory CD4+ T cells from blood. These receptors were obtained from a man aged 25-45 years with type 1 diabetes. CDR3s include the opening cysteine and the closing phenylalanine or tryptophan. The order of the fields is V gene, D gene, clone size, J gene, CDR3 protein, CDR3 DNA. The D gene is left open where the match is weak. Clone size is stated in some rows and not others, as once, few, many or a class when expanded.

v_gene: TRBV7-2
d_gene: -
abundance: -
j_gene: TRBJ2-3
CDR3aa: CASSPKQGTDTQYF
CDR3nt: TGTGCCAGCAGCCCGAAGCAGGGAACAGATACGCAGTATTTT

v_gene: TRBV30
d_gene: -
abundance: few
j_gene: TRBJ1-1
CDR3aa: CAWTLGVEGLTEAFF
CDR3nt: TGTGCCTGGACCCTGGGCGTTGAGGGCTTGACTGAAGCTTTCTTT

v_gene: TRBV29-1
d_gene: -
abundance: -
j_gene: TRBJ2-7
CDR3aa: CSVAASRNEQYF
CDR3nt: TGCAGCGTTGCGGCCTCCAGGAACGAGCAGTACTTC

v_gene: TRBV7-2
d_gene: TRBD1
abundance: -
j_gene: TRBJ2-7
CDR3aa: CASRDPGQAYEQYF
CDR3nt: TGTGCCAGCAGGGATCCGGGACAGGCCTACGAGCAGTACTTC

v_gene: TRBV2
d_gene: -
abundance: -
j_gene: TRBJ1-1
CDR3aa: CASSKTVGDTEAFF
CDR3nt: TGTGCCAGCAGCAAGACAGTTGGGGACACTGAAGCTTTCTTT

v_gene: TRBV29-1
d_gene: -
abundance: -
j_gene: TRBJ1-1
CDR3aa: CSSGQSATEAFF
CDR3nt: TGCAGCTCAGGACAGTCGGCCACTGAAGCTTTCTTT

v_gene: TRBV5-1
d_gene: TRBD1
abundance: -
j_gene: TRBJ2-1
CDR3aa: CASTFYGQGGFDEQFF
CDR3nt: TGCGCCAGCACTTTTTACGGACAGGGGGGATTCGATGAGCAGTTCTTC

v_gene: TRBV5-4
d_gene: -
abundance: -
j_gene: TRBJ2-7
CDR3aa: CASSLNAGVYEQYF
CDR3nt: TGTGCCAGCAGCTTAAATGCAGGGGTATACGAGCAGTACTTC

v_gene: TRBV2
d_gene: -
abundance: -
j_gene: TRBJ2-7
CDR3aa: CASSEGAKVRQYF
CDR3nt: TGTGCCAGCAGTGAAGGGGCAAAGGTACGGCAGTACTTC

v_gene: TRBV28
d_gene: TRBD1
abundance: few
j_gene: TRBJ2-1
CDR3aa: CASSLPGQGARDEQFF
CDR3nt: TGTGCCAGCAGTTTACCCGGACAGGGGGCGCGGGATGAGCAGTTCTTC

v_gene: TRBV18
d_gene: TRBD2
abundance: few
j_gene: TRBJ2-5
CDR3aa: CASSPGLEETQYF
CDR3nt: TGTGCCAGCTCACCCGGACTAGAAGAGACCCAGTACTTC

v_gene: TRBV2
d_gene: -
abundance: -
j_gene: TRBJ2-6
CDR3aa: CASSGGSSGANVLTF
CDR3nt: TGTGCCAGCAGTGGAGGGTCCTCTGGGGCCAACGTCCTGACTTTC

v_gene: TRBV30
d_gene: -
abundance: -
j_gene: TRBJ1-3
CDR3aa: CAWSLTAWNTIYF
CDR3nt: TGTGCCTGGAGCCTAACCGCGTGGAACACCATATATTTT

v_gene: TRBV19
d_gene: -
abundance: few
j_gene: TRBJ1-1
CDR3aa: CASSIVGEAEAFF
CDR3nt: TGTGCCAGTAGTATAGTCGGGGAGGCGGAAGCTTTCTTT

v_gene: TRBV6-1
d_gene: -
abundance: -
j_gene: TRBJ2-6
CDR3aa: CASTESRANVLTF
CDR3nt: TGTGCCAGCACTGAATCTCGTGCCAACGTCCTGACTTTC

v_gene: TRBV18
d_gene: -
abundance: few
j_gene: TRBJ2-7
CDR3aa: CASSPTASYEQYF
CDR3nt: TGTGCCAGCTCACCAACAGCTTCCTACGAGCAGTACTTC

v_gene: TRBV30
d_gene: TRBD1
abundance: -
j_gene: TRBJ2-1
CDR3aa: CAWSAQKQGARRDEQFF
CDR3nt: TGTGCCTGGAGTGCCCAAAAACAGGGGGCGAGAAGGGATGAGCAGTTCTTC

v_gene: TRBV9
d_gene: -
abundance: -
j_gene: TRBJ1-2
CDR3aa: CASSVSSGLYGYTF
CDR3nt: TGTGCCAGCAGCGTATCCTCAGGACTCTATGGCTACACCTTC

v_gene: TRBV28
d_gene: TRBD1
abundance: few
j_gene: TRBJ1-1
CDR3aa: CASRSGAQGDTEAFF
CDR3nt: TGTGCCAGCAGGTCCGGAGCACAGGGGGACACTGAAGCTTTCTTT

v_gene: TRBV2
d_gene: TRBD2
abundance: few
j_gene: TRBJ2-2
CDR3aa: CASSEGTSSGELFF
CDR3nt: TGTGCCAGCAGTGAAGGGACTAGCTCCGGGGAGCTGTTTTTT

v_gene: TRBV6-1
d_gene: TRBD1
abundance: -
j_gene: TRBJ2-3
CDR3aa: CASARDRGTDTQYF
CDR3nt: TGTGCCAGCGCCCGGGACAGGGGAACAGATACGCAGTATTTT

v_gene: TRBV5-1
d_gene: TRBD2
abundance: few
j_gene: TRBJ2-5
CDR3aa: CASSLEGWRGETQYF
CDR3nt: TGCGCCAGCAGCTTGGAAGGTTGGCGGGGGGAGACCCAGTACTTC